This TCR beta chain derives from a study of CD8+CD57+ T cells in acquired aplastic anemia. Whole-study context: The average read count for CD4+ cells in healthy donors was around 9.9 million.

Genomic DNA constituted the template upon which TCR beta VDJ and CDR3 profiling was performed. TCRdb re-derived calls from the reads in MiXCR, one entry per CDR3 protein. The sample lists 40,000 to 45,000 distinct CDR3 sequences; about 65% were seen once. Trimming stripped 3 bases from V and 7 bases from J, with 12 bases between. The CDR3 consists of 13 residues. Per germline, CDR1 LNHDA and CDR2 SQIVND (reference sequence). The sequence was obtained from a human donor in good health, serving as a control. The V call is TRBV19, the J call TRBJ1-2; D remains unclear. The specimen sequenced was sorted CD4+, CD8+, or CD8+CD57+ T cells (not recorded which) from PBMCs. The CDR3 protein is CASSIDITVGYTF. CDR3 DNA sequence: TGTGCCAGTAGTATCGACATAACGGTTGGCTACACCTTC.